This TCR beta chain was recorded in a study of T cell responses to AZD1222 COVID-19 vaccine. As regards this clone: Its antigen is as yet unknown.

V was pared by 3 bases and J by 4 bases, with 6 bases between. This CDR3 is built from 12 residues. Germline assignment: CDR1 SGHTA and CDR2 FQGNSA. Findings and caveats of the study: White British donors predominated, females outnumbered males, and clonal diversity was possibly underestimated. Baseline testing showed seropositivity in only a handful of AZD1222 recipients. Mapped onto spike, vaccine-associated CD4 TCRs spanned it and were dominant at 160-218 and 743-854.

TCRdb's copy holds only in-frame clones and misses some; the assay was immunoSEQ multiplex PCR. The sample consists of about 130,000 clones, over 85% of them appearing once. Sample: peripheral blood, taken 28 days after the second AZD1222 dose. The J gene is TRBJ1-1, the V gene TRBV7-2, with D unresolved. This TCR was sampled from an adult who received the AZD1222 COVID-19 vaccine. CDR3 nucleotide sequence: TGTGCCAGCAGCTTGGTCTTCACTGAAGCTTTCTTT. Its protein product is CASSLVFTEAFF.